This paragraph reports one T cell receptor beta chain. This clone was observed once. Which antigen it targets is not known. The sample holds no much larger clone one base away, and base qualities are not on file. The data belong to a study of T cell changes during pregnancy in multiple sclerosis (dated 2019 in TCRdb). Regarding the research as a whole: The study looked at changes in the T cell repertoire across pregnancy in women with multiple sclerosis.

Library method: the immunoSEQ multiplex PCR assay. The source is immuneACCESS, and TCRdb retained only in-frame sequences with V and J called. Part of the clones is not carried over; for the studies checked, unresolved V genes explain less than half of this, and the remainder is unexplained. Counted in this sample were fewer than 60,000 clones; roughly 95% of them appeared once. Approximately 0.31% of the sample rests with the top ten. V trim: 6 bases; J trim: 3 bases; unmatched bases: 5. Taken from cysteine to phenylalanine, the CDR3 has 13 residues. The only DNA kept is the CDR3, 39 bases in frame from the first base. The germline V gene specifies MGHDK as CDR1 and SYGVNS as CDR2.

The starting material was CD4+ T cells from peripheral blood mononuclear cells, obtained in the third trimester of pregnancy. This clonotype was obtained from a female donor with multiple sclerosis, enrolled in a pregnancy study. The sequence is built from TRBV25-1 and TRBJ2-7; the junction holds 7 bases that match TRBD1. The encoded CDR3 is CASRDRDHYEQYF. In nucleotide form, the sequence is TGTGCCAGCAGAGACAGGGACCACTACGAGCAGTACTTC.